The following is a T cell receptor (beta chain) sequence with its context. Its antigen remains unidentified. The V and J ends lost 6 bases and 7 bases, in that order; junction bases with no gene match: 8. Looked up from germline, CDR1 is LNHDA and CDR2 is SQIVND (reference sequence). This CDR3 comprises 13 residues. These data originate in a study of Ad26.COV2.S vaccination and SARS-CoV-2 variants. TCRdb's table, derived via immunoSEQ multiplex PCR, lists solely in-frame clones and lacks some. The sample records around 450,000 clones, about 93% being singletons. Treatment specified: around 19 received Ad26.COV2.S at low or high dose, single or two shots; several received placebo; per-sample allocation not given. The study sampled participants on day 63 after the first vaccine or placebo injection. The donor was a Boston adult aged 18-55 years. General study results and limits: Those who received the vaccine showed greater spike-specific TCR breadth than those given placebo. Comparable non-spike TCR breadth was observed in vaccine and placebo recipients.

The sample consisted of peripheral blood, taken in a trial of Ad26.COV2.S vaccine versus placebo. V usage is TRBV19 and J usage is TRBJ2-7; 8 bases line up with TRBD1. The source of this sequence is a person between 18 and 59 years old who received the Ad26.COV2.S COVID-19 vaccine or a placebo. CDR3 sequence (DNA): TGTGCCAGTAGATCACCGGGGGACAGGGAGCAGTACTTC. This encodes CASRSPGDREQYF.